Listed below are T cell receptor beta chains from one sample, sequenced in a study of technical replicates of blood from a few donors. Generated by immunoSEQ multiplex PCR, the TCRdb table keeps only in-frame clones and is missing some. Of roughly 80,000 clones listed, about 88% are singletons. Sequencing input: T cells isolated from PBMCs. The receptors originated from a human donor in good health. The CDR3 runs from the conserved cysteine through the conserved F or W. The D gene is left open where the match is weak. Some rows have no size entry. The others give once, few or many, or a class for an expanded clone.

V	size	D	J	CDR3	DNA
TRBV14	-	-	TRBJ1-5	CASSQGVRGSPQHF	TGTGCCAGCAGCCAAGGGGTTAGAGGGTCACCCCAGCATTTT
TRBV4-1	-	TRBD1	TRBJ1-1	CASSQPGQGEAFF	TGCGCCAGCAGCCAACCGGGACAGGGTGAAGCTTTCTTT
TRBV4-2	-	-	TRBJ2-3	CASSPSPGESTDTQYF	TGTGCCAGCAGCCCCTCTCCAGGGGAGTCCACAGATACGCAGTATTTT
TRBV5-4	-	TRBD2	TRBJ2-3	CASSKLAGGTTDTQYF	TGTGCCAGCAGCAAACTAGCGGGAGGGACCACAGATACGCAGTATTTT
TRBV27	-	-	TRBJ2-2	CASSLKGGGELFF	TGTGCCAGCAGTTTAAAAGGCGGCGGGGAGCTGTTTTTT
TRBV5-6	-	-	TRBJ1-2	CASSVSNYGYTF	TGTGCCAGCAGCGTTTCGAACTATGGCTACACCTTC
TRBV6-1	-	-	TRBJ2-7	CASTIDFYEQYF	TGTGCCAGTACTATAGACTTCTACGAGCAGTACTTC
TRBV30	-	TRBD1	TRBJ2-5	CAWSPGQRISRETQYF	TGTGCCTGGAGTCCGGGACAGAGGATTTCCAGGGAGACCCAGTACTTC
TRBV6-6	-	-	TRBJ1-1	CASTTEAFF	TGTGCCAGCACAACTGAAGCTTTCTTT
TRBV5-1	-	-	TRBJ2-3	CASSATSPTDTQYF	TGCGCCAGCAGCGCCACTAGCCCCACAGATACGCAGTATTTT
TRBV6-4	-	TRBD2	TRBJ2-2	CASTRLAGTGELFF	TGTGCCAGCACACGCCTAGCGGGCACCGGGGAGCTGTTTTTT
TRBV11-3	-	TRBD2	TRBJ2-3	CASSRTSGGGTQYF	TGTGCCAGCAGCCGGACTAGCGGGGGGGGTACGCAGTATTTT
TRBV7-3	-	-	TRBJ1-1	CASSFAGATEAFF	TGTGCCAGCAGCTTTGCAGGGGCCACTGAAGCTTTCTTT
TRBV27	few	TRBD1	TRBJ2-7	CASSLDRAKQYF	TGTGCCAGCAGTTTGGACAGGGCCAAGCAGTACTTC
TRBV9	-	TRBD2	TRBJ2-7	CASSVDPSGSVEQYF	TGTGCCAGCAGCGTAGATCCTAGCGGGAGTGTCGAGCAGTACTTC
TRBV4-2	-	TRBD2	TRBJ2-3	CASSQRLAGEVDTQYF	TGTGCCAGCAGCCAACGACTAGCGGGAGAAGTAGATACGCAGTATTTT
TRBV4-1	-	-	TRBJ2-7	CASSQVTTREQYF	TGCGCCAGCAGCCAAGTTACGACAAGGGAGCAGTACTTC
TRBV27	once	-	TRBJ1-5	CASSLVAASNQPQHF	TGTGCCAGCAGTTTAGTAGCAGCTAGCAATCAGCCCCAGCATTTT
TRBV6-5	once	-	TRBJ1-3	CASTERVGNTIYF	TGTGCCAGCACCGAGAGGGTTGGAAACACCATATATTTT
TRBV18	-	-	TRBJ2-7	CASSRGQGLYEQYF	TGTGCCAGCTCACGGGGTCAGGGACTCTACGAGCAGTACTTC
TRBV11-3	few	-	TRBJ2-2	CASSPQSNTGELFF	TGTGCCAGCAGCCCCCAATCGAACACCGGGGAGCTGTTTTTT
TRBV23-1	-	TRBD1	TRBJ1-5	CASSQSGQGNQPQHF	TGCGCCAGCAGTCAATCTGGACAGGGCAATCAGCCCCAGCATTTT
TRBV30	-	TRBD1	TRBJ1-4	CACLNRTGVGEKLFF	TGTGCCTGTCTAAATCGGACAGGGGTAGGGGAAAAACTGTTTTTT
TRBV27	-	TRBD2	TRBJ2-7	CASSLSTLAGTPYEQYF	TGTGCCAGCAGTTTATCGACCCTAGCGGGAACCCCCTACGAGCAGTACTTC
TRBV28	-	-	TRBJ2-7	CASSTSPGVAATGPEQYF	TGTGCCAGCAGTACCTCCCCTGGGGTAGCGGCTACAGGTCCCGAGCAGTACTTC
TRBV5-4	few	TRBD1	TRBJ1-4	CASSLDRDNEKLFF	TGTGCCAGCAGCCTCGACAGGGACAATGAAAAACTGTTTTTT
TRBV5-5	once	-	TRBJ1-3	CASSRTDSGNTIYF	TGTGCCAGCAGCCGGACAGACTCTGGAAACACCATATATTTT
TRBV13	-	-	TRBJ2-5	CASSFLTAQETQYF	TGTGCCAGCAGCTTTTTGACAGCCCAAGAGACCCAGTACTTC
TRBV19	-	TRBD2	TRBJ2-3	CASSLSGSADTQYF	TGTGCCAGTAGTTTAAGCGGGAGTGCAGATACGCAGTATTTT
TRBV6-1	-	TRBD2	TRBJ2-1	CASSESGEGPYNEQFF	TGTGCCAGCAGTGAATCGGGGGAGGGCCCCTACAATGAGCAGTTCTTC
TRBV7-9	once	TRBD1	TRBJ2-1	CASSLGGQPHNEQFF	TGTGCCAGCAGCTTAGGGGGACAGCCTCACAATGAGCAGTTCTTC
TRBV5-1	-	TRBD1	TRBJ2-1	CASAPRGQDEQFF	TGCGCCAGCGCCCCCAGGGGGCAGGATGAGCAGTTCTTC
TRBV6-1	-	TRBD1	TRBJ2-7	CASSEALLQGNHEQYF	TGTGCCAGCAGTGAAGCGCTTTTACAGGGGAATCACGAGCAGTACTTC
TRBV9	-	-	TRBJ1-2	CASSVVEGRNGYTF	TGTGCCAGCAGCGTAGTTGAGGGCCGGAATGGCTACACCTTC
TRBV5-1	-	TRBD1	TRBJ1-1	CATGTGTDSTEAFF	TGCGCAACCGGGACAGGTACAGATAGTACTGAAGCTTTCTTT
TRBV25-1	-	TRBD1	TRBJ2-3	CASSEPGQGTDTQYF	TGTGCCAGCAGTGAACCGGGACAGGGGACAGATACGCAGTATTTT
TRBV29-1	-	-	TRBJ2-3	CSVRQADTQYF	TGCAGCGTCCGGCAGGCAGATACGCAGTATTTT
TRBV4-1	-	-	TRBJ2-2	CASSLKPSIASSTGELFF	TGCGCCAGCAGCCTCAAACCTTCGATTGCCTCGAGCACCGGGGAGCTGTTTTTT
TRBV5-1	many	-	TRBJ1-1	CASSAGPGRTEAFF	TGCGCCAGCAGCGCCGGACCGGGGAGAACTGAAGCTTTCTTT
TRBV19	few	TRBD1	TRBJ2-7	CASSMLGQGNEQYF	TGTGCCAGTAGTATGCTGGGACAGGGGAACGAGCAGTACTTC
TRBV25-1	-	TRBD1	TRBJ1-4	CASSGRDRGHEKLFF	TGTGCCAGCAGTGGTCGGGACAGGGGTCATGAAAAACTGTTTTTT
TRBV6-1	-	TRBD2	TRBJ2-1	CASSGFWTSGRVPSYNEQFF	TGTGCCAGCAGTGGGTTTTGGACTAGCGGGAGGGTTCCCTCCTACAATGAGCAGTTCTTC
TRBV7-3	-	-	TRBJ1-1	CASSLETGMNTEAFF	TGTGCCAGCAGCTTAGAAACAGGGATGAACACTGAAGCTTTCTTT
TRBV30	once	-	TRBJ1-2	CAWGPGLSYGYTF	TGTGCCTGGGGTCCGGGTTTAAGCTATGGCTACACCTTC
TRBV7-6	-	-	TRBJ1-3	CASSLDGGDTIYF	TGTGCCAGCAGCTTAGACGGTGGAGACACCATATATTTT
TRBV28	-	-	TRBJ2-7	CASRLRLSEQYF	TGTGCCAGCAGACTCCGACTCAGCGAGCAGTACTTC
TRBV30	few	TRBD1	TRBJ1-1	CAWGQGGTEAFF	TGTGCCTGGGGACAGGGGGGCACTGAAGCTTTCTTT
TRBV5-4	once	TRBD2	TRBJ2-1	CASSLGTSGYNEQFF	TGTGCCAGCAGCCTGGGGACTAGCGGTTACAATGAGCAGTTCTTC
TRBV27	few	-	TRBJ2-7	CASSSGQSPYEQYF	TGTGCCAGCAGTAGTGGACAGTCACCCTACGAGCAGTACTTC
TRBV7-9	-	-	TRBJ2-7	CASSPGAEQYF	TGTGCCAGCAGCCCAGGGGCCGAGCAGTACTTC
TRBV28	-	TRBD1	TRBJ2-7	CASSSLTGGSYEQYF	TGTGCCAGCAGTTCCTTGACAGGGGGCTCCTACGAGCAGTACTTC
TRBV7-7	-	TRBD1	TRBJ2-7	CASSQTGTAGEQYF	TGTGCCAGCAGCCAAACCGGGACAGCTGGCGAGCAGTACTTC
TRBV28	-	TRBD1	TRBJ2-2	CAGTGGTGELFF	TGTGCCGGGACAGGGGGGACCGGGGAGCTGTTTTTT
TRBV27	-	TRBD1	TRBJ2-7	CASSRHFGQGAYEQYF	TGTGCCAGCAGTCGCCATTTCGGACAGGGCGCGTACGAGCAGTACTTC